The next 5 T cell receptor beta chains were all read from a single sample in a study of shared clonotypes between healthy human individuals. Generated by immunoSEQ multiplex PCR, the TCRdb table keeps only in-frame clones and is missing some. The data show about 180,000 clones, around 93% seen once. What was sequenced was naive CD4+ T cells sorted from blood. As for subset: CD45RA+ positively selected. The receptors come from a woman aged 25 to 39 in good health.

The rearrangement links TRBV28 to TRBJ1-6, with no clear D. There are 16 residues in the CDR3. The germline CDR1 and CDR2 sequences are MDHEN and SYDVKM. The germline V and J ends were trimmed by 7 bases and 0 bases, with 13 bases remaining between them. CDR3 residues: CASKTLRISYNSPLHF. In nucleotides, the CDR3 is TGTGCCAGCAAAACGCTCAGGATCTCCTATAATTCACCCCTCCACTTT.

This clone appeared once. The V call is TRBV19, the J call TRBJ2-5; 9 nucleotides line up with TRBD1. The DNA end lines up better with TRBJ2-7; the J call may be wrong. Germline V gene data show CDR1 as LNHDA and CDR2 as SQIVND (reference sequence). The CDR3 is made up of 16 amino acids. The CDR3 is CASSISGTGPAYEQYF. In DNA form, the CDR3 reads TGTGCCAGTAGTATCTCCGGGACAGGGCCCGCCTACGAGCAGTACTTC.

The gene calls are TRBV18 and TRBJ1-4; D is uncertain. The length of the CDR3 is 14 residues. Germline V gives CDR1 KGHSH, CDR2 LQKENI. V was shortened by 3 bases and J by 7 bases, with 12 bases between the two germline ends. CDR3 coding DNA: TGTGCCAGCTCACCTGGCAGGTCGGGTGAAAAACTGTTTTTT. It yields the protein CASSPGRSGEKLFF.

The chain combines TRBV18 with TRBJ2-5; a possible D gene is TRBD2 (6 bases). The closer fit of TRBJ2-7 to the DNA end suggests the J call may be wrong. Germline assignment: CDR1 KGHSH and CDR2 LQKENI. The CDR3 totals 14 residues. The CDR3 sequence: CASSRDSLAYEQYF. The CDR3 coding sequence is TGTGCCAGCTCACGGGACTCCCTCGCCTACGAGCAGTACTTC.

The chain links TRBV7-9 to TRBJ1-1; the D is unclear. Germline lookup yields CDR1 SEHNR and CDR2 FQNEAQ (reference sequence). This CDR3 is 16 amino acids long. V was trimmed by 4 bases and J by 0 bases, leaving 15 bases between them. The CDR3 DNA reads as TGTGCCAGCAGCTCCTCCGGGATCCTCATGAACACTGAAGCTTTCTTT. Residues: CASSSSGILMNTEAFF.